Each of the 22 T cell receptor beta chains below was sequenced from the same sample in a study of blood T cells in healthy people across ages (dated by TCRdb to 2013 to 2016). Libraries were built with 5' RACE. Sequencing instrument: Illumina HiSeq 2500. A second 7 to 11 cycle PCR used a sample-barcoded 5' primer and a J-beta primer mix. TCRdb handled the public reads itself, with Q25 trimming in fastp and clone calling in MiXCR, and kept productive beta chains. CDR3 protein duplicates are merged, each entry listing the most common genes and DNA. This sample is represented by about 1.8 million distinct CDR3 sequences; about 49% of them were singletons. Of the sample, about 2.1% falls within the top ten clones. The source material was blood. These receptors were taken from a woman aged 40 to 49 in good health.

The V and J genes are TRBV7-9 and TRBJ2-5, with D possibly being TRBD1 (6 bases). V shed 8 bases and J shed 1 base, with 14 bases lying between them. CDR1 and CDR2 from the germline V gene are SEHNR and FQNEAQ (reference sequence). This CDR3 is built from 14 residues. Here the CDR3 reads CASRPTGIQETQYF. The DNA of the CDR3 is TGTGCCAGCCGACCCACAGGGATCCAAGAGACCCAGTACTTC.

V usage is TRBV18 and J usage is TRBJ2-5; D is possibly TRBD1 or TRBD2 (5 bases each). The J call may be in error: the DNA end matches TRBJ2-7 better. The CDR3 runs 13 residues. CDR1 and CDR2 (germline): KGHSH, LQKENI. CDR3 coding DNA: TGTGCCAGCTCACCAGAGGGGTTGATCGAGCAGTACTTC. It is translated as CASSPEGLIEQYF.

This chain uses TRBV15 with TRBJ2-1; either TRBD1 or TRBD2 may fit D (5 bases each). The end of the DNA is better explained by TRBJ2-7, so the J call may be wrong. The CDR3 contains 16 residues. Germline CDR1 is LNHNV and CDR2 is YYDKDF (reference sequence). DNA of the CDR3: TGTGCCACCAGCAGAGATGGGGGTTTCTCCTACAATGAGCAGTACTTC. Protein sequence: CATSRDGGFSYNEQYF.

This clonotype has a handful of counts. The genes are TRBV6-2 or TRBV6-3 and TRBJ2-7; D is possibly TRBD1 (6 bases). The CDR3 contains 14 residues. Germline CDR1 and CDR2: MNHEY and SVGEGT. V was trimmed by 7 bases and J by 2 bases, leaving 15 bases between them. The CDR3 reads CASTQGHGAYEQYF. CDR3 in DNA: TGTGCCAGCACCCAGGGACATGGGGCCTACGAGCAGTACTTC.

In its sample, this clonotype was seen a few times. CDR3 in amino acids: CASSSSTAEVSLDTQYF. CDR3 coding DNA: TGTGCCAGCAGTTCCTCCACCGCGGAGGTTTCACTTGATACGCAGTATTTT. V and J are TRBV28 and TRBJ2-3; D might be TRBD2 (5 bases). CDR1 is MDHEN, CDR2 SYDVKM, per germline. This CDR3 spans 17 amino acids. The V gene lost 4 bases and the J gene lost 6 bases, with 23 bases spanning the gap. Complete variable domain (other parts from reference TRBV28 and TRBJ2-3): DVKVTQSSRYLVKRTGEKVFLECVQDMDHENMFWYRQDPGLGLRLIYFSYDVKMKEKGDIPEGYSVSREKKERFSLILESASTNQTSMYLCASSSSTAEVSLDTQYFGPGTRLTVL.

This clonotype was observed a handful of times. The J gene is TRBJ2-7, the V gene TRBV28, with 9 bases aligning to TRBD1. The CDR3 is 14 residues long. J was trimmed by 4 bases and V by 8 bases; bases with no gene match: 9. Germline CDR1 reads MDHEN; CDR2 reads SYDVKM. The CDR3, as DNA: TGTGCCAGCTGGGAACAGGGGGCCCCGTACGAGCAGTACTTC. Encoded protein: CASWEQGAPYEQYF.

The sample holds one count of this clonotype. The chain recombines TRBV6-2 or TRBV6-3 with TRBJ2-4, with a possible D match to TRBD2 (5 bases). Matching the DNA end better, TRBJ2-7 makes the J call doubtful. Germline-derived CDR1 and CDR2 are MNHEY and SVGEGT. This CDR3 contains 14 residues. Written as DNA, the CDR3 is TGTGCCAGCACAGGCAGCGGATATCCCCACGAGCAGTACTTC. Amino acids: CASTGSGYPHEQYF.

J is TRBJ1-5 and V is TRBV5-5; 7 bases fit TRBD1. The CDR3 loop spans 14 amino acids. V shed 0 bases, J shed 6 bases, and the junction held 3 bases outside the gene matches. Germline CDR1 SGHKS, CDR2 YYEKEE (reference sequence). For the CDR3, the DNA is TGTGCCAGCAGCTTGGACAGGGGTGCTCAGCCCCAGCATTTT. Its translation: CASSLDRGAQPQHF.

In its sample, this clonotype was seen a few times. This sequence joins TRBV15 and TRBJ2-3, with TRBD2 as a possible D gene (7 bases). CDR1 and CDR2 from the germline V gene are LNHNV and YYDKDF (reference sequence). The CDR3 spans 16 residues. V lost 0 bases and J lost 0, with 10 bases in between. The CDR3, as DNA: TGTGCCACCAGCAGAGATCGGGGGGCAAGCACAGATACGCAGTATTTT. Translating gives CATSRDRGASTDTQYF. Looking up the rest from reference TRBV15 and TRBJ2-3 gives the full variable domain: DAMVIQNPRYQVTQFGKPVTLSCSQTLNHNVMYWYQQKSSQAPKLLFHYYDKDFNNEADTPDNFQSRRPNTSFCFLDIRSPGLGDTAMYLCATSRDRGASTDTQYFGPGTRLTVL.

This chain uses TRBV6-6 with TRBJ2-4, with 12 nucleotides matching TRBD2. The J call is doubtful: the DNA matches TRBJ2-7 better. The CDR3 length is 14 residues. Germline V gene sequence: CDR1 MNHNY, CDR2 SVGAGI (reference sequence). The DNA for the CDR3 is TGTGCCAGCAGTCAGACTAGCGGGGGACGCGAGCAGTACTTC. Its protein product is CASSQTSGGREQYF.

V and J are TRBV20-1 and TRBJ1-1; 9 bases match TRBD1. Per the germline V gene, CDR1 is DFQATT and CDR2 is SNEGSKA (reference sequence). The CDR3 spans 15 residues. The V segment lost 6 bases and the J segment 3 bases; nucleotides outside the gene matches: 11. CDR3 loop: CSAPGTGLAHTEAFF. CDR3 nucleotide sequence: TGCAGTGCCCCCGGGACAGGGTTAGCGCACACTGAAGCTTTCTTT.

The chain is built from TRBV12-3 or TRBV12-4 and TRBJ1-6; D call uncertain. V lost 6 bases to trimming and J lost 6 bases, with 9 bases between them. This CDR3 comprises 13 residues. Here the CDR3 DNA reads TGTGCCAGCAGCACGGCCTCTAATTCACCCCTCCACTTT. Protein: CASSTASNSPLHF.

This clonotype was recorded a few times. The chain recombines TRBV28 with TRBJ2-7; no clear D gene. The CDR3 loop spans 12 amino acids. V gave up 6 bases and J gave up 2 bases, with 8 bases separating them. CDR1 MDHEN and CDR2 SYDVKM come from the germline V gene. Here the CDR3 DNA reads TGTGCCAGCAGGTTTGGTACCTACGAGCAGTACTTC. Amino acid sequence: CASRFGTYEQYF.

A remark on this clonotype: Sequence at one end of the junction differs from germline and may be a read error. The chain uses TRBV20-1 and TRBJ1-2; tentative D call: TRBD1 (6 bases). The CDR3 spans 14 residues. Germline CDR1 is DFQATT and CDR2 is SNEGSKA (reference sequence). The CDR3 reads CSTSLRAGAYGYTF. Written as DNA, the CDR3 is TGCAGTACTAGTCTAAGGGCAGGGGCTTATGGCTACACCTTC.

The chain has TRBV3-1 and TRBJ2-1, with 9 bases matching TRBD2. The germline gives CDR1 LGHDT, CDR2 YNNKEL (reference sequence). Trimming took 0 bases from V and 4 from J; bases not matched to a gene: 7. There are 17 residues in the CDR3. CDR3 nucleotides: TGTGCCAGCAGCCAAGATACGACTAGCGGACGGTACAATGAGCAGTTCTTC. As protein: CASSQDTTSGRYNEQFF.

Turning to this clonotype: The junction does not match germline at one end; this may be a read error. V gene TRBV20-1 combines with J gene TRBJ2-7; the match to TRBD2 covers 7 bases. Germline CDR1 DFQATT, CDR2 SNEGSKA (reference sequence). The CDR3 covers 13 residues. The CDR3 DNA is TGCAGTCCTAGGGACGGGAGGTCCTACGAGCAGTACTTC. Its translation is CSPRDGRSYEQYF.

The gene calls are TRBV6-2 or TRBV6-3 and TRBJ2-3; D unresolved. Germline V gene data show CDR1 as MNHEY and CDR2 as SVGEGT. CDR3 length: 13 amino acids. V was shortened by 2 bases and J by 2 bases, with 5 bases between the two germline ends. The CDR3 DNA sequence: TGTGCCAGCAGTTACGGATACACAGATACGCAGTATTTT. As protein: CASSYGYTDTQYF.

V usage is TRBV29-1 and J usage is TRBJ2-7; TRBD2 matches at 7 bases. V was pared by 3 bases and J by 1 base, with 3 bases of the junction left unmatched. Per the germline V gene, CDR1 is SQVTM and CDR2 is ANQGSEA. CDR3 size: 13 residues. The DNA of the CDR3 is TGCAGCGTTGAGTGGGGGGGATCCTACGAGCAGTACTTC. It yields the protein CSVEWGGSYEQYF.

Only a few counts were recorded for this clonotype. The CDR3 coding sequence is TGTGCCAGCAGCTTAGCGCGGGGCGGGGGAGGCGCAGATACGCAGTATTTT. It is translated as CASSLARGGGGADTQYF. The rearrangement joins TRBV7-2 to TRBJ2-3; TRBD2 agrees at 7 bases. The CDR3 runs 17 residues. Germline values: CDR1 SGHTA, CDR2 FQGNSA. With V trimmed by 0 bases and J by 4 bases, 10 bases remained unmatched.

The chain employs TRBV11-2 and TRBJ1-4; the match to TRBD1 covers 9 bases. The germline CDR1 and CDR2 sequences are SGHAT and FQNNGV. This CDR3 spans 15 amino acids. The ends lost 5 bases at V and 10 bases at J; junction bases unmatched: 11. This CDR3 reads CASSPPGQGNGKLFF. Here the CDR3 DNA reads TGTGCCAGCAGCCCCCCAGGACAGGGGAACGGAAAACTGTTTTTT. Full variable domain (rest looked up from reference TRBV11-2 and TRBJ1-4): EAGVAQSPRYKIIEKRQSVAFWCNPISGHATLYWYQQILGQGPKLLIQFQNNGVVDDSQLPKDRFSAERLKGVDSTLKIQPAKLEDSAVYLCASSPPGQGNGKLFFGSGTQLSVL.

J is TRBJ2-7 and V is TRBV20-1; D is unclear. Germline loops: CDR1 DFQATT, CDR2 SNEGSKA (reference sequence). The CDR3 sequence is 14 residues long. Trimming took 3 bases from V and 0 from J, leaving 12 bases between them. In nucleotides, the CDR3 is TGCAGTGCTAGGTACACGGCGAGCTCCTACGAGCAGTACTTC. Translating it yields CSARYTASSYEQYF.

The chain couples TRBV7-3 to TRBJ2-4, with unresolved D. This CDR3 has 13 amino acids. V lost 3 bases and J lost 6, with 9 bases in between. In germline, CDR1 is SGHTA, CDR2 FQGTGA. CDR3: CASSFGIVNIQYF. As DNA, the CDR3 is TGTGCCAGCAGCTTTGGGATAGTAAACATTCAGTACTTC.